The T cell receptor (beta chain) under discussion was sequenced for a study of T-cell reconstitution after alpha-beta-depleted transplantation in children. The table lists this clonotype with many counts. Unique molecular identifiers featured in how the TCRbeta library was prepared. TCRdb processed the PCR reads anew with MiXCR; each CDR3 protein has one entry. The sample records hundreds of thousands of distinct CDR3 sequences, under 15% being singletons. V was clipped by 5 bases and J by 0 bases; unmatched bases: 3. This CDR3 is built from 14 residues. The sequence was collected from a girl aged 2-10 years with congenital amegakaryocytic thrombocytopenia, due to receive a stem cell transplant. Sequencing was performed on PBMCs, taken before TCRalphabeta/CD19-depleted stem cell transplant. This chain connects TRBV12-3 or TRBV12-4 to TRBJ2-7, with 8 nucleotides matching TRBD1. Here the CDR3 DNA reads TGTGCCAGCAGTCCGACAGGGGCCTCCTACGAGCAGTACTTC. Protein product: CASSPTGASYEQYF.